Presented here are 21 T cell receptor beta chains from one specimen sequenced in a study of T-cell reconstitution after alpha-beta-depleted transplantation in children. The library targeted TCRbeta and was prepared with unique molecular identifiers. TCRdb ran MiXCR on the PCR reads and lists one entry per CDR3 protein. Of roughly 100,000 distinct CDR3 sequences in the sample, 7.5% to 9.5% were seen once. The sample consisted of PBMCs, taken before TCRalphabeta/CD19-depleted stem cell transplant. These receptors originate from a boy aged 2 to 10 with acute lymphoblastic leukemia, due to receive a stem cell transplant.

The chain links TRBV6-5 to TRBJ1-6; 7 nucleotides align to TRBD1. Trimming removed 2 bases from V and 9 bases from J; junction bases left unmatched: 7. The CDR3 runs 15 residues. Germline CDR1 MNHEY, CDR2 SVGAGI. The CDR3 region is CASSYGQAVGSPLHF. In DNA, the CDR3 is TGTGCCAGCAGTTACGGACAGGCCGTGGGTTCACCCCTCCACTTT.

This clonotype was counted only a few times. The chain has TRBV7-9 and TRBJ2-1; D is unclear. Germline CDR1 and CDR2: SEHNR and FQNEAQ (reference sequence). With 8 bases removed from V and 5 bases from J, the gap between germline ends came to 19 bases. CDR3 size: 15 residues. For the CDR3, the DNA is TGTGCCAGCCTTCCGACGGTTCCCCTGGACAATGAGCAGTTCTTC. This sequence encodes CASLPTVPLDNEQFF.

This clonotype was observed at least ten times. The J gene is TRBJ2-7, the V gene TRBV12-3 or TRBV12-4; 8 bases match TRBD1. The V and J ends lost 4 bases and 4 bases, in that order; junction bases with no gene match: 9. This CDR3 comprises 15 residues. The CDR3 here is CASSYYRTGKYEQYF. In DNA form, the CDR3 reads TGTGCCAGCAGTTACTATCGGACAGGGAAATACGAGCAGTACTTC.

In nucleotides, the CDR3 is TGCGCCAGCAGCCCCGGGACTAGCCCCAATGAGCAGTTCTTC. It specifies CASSPGTSPNEQFF. The chain recombines TRBV5-1 with TRBJ2-1; the match to TRBD2 covers 9 bases. Trimming cost V 4 bases and J 6 bases; bases outside gene matches: 5. Germline V lookup: CDR1 SGHRS, CDR2 YFSETQ. The CDR3 is 14 residues long. Variable domain in full (rest from reference TRBV5-1 and TRBJ2-1): KAGVTQTPRYLIKTRGQQVTLSCSPISGHRSVSWYQQTPGQGLQFLFEYFSETQRNKGNFPGRFSGRQFSNSRSEMNVSTLELGDSALYLCASSPGTSPNEQFFGPGTRLTVL.

The table lists this clonotype with many counts. This sequence joins TRBV2 and TRBJ2-1, with 16 bases that match TRBD2. This CDR3 has 15 residues. V was clipped by 7 bases and J by 9 bases; unmatched bases: 6. The germline V gene encodes CDR1 SNHLY and CDR2 FYNNEI. CDR3 in DNA: TGTGCCAGCATGGGACTAGCGGGGGGGCTGAGTGAGCAGTTCTTC. It specifies CASMGLAGGLSEQFF.

The table lists this clonotype with a few counts. The J gene is TRBJ2-3, the V gene TRBV5-6; 12 nucleotides line up with TRBD2. The CDR3 totals 16 residues. CDR1 is SGHDT, CDR2 YYEEEE, per germline. Trimming at V came to 5 bases and at J to 2 bases, leaving 6 bases not matched to a gene. The CDR3 sequence is CASSKLAGGLTDTQYF. The CDR3 nucleotides are TGTGCCAGCAGTAAACTAGCGGGGGGCCTCACAGATACGCAGTATTTT.

The chain recombines TRBV24-1 with TRBJ1-2; maybe TRBD1 (6 bases). Trimming pared 4 bases from V and 8 bases from J, leaving 13 bases between. This CDR3 is 13 amino acids long. In germline, CDR1 is KGHDR, CDR2 SFDVKD. CDR3 amino acids: CATSDYSTGGYTF. The CDR3 DNA reads as TGTGCCACCAGTGACTACAGCACAGGGGGCTACACCTTC.

This clonotype was detected many times. This chain connects TRBV15 to TRBJ1-1; D is unclear. The CDR3 loop spans 16 amino acids. The V end lost 0 bases, the J end lost 5 bases, and 16 bases lay between the germline ends. The germline CDR1 and CDR2 sequences are LNHNV and YYDKDF (reference sequence). CDR3 residues: CATSRDLIDGGTEAFF. The CDR3 DNA follows: TGTGCCACCAGCAGAGACCTTATAGATGGTGGGACTGAAGCTTTCTTT.

This clonotype was seen only a few times. The chain employs TRBV7-6 and TRBJ2-2; TRBD2 aligns across 11 bases. The CDR3 consists of 15 residues. Unmatched junction bases numbered 6, after V lost 5 bases and J lost 7 bases. The V gene's germline CDR1 is SGHVS and CDR2 FNYEAQ. The CDR3 region has the DNA TGTGCCAGCAGCCCAGTAGCGGGGGGGATCGGGGAGCTGTTTTTT. Its translation is CASSPVAGGIGELFF.

The V gene is TRBV7-8, the J gene TRBJ2-3, with 7 positions matching TRBD2. The V gene's germline CDR1 is SGHVS and CDR2 FQNEAQ. The ends lost 4 bases at V and 6 bases at J; junction bases unmatched: 7. CDR3 size: 14 residues. In DNA form, the CDR3 reads TGTGCCAGCAGCTCCACTAGCGCCCCCGATACGCAGTATTTT. Encoded protein: CASSSTSAPDTQYF. The full variable domain, completed using reference TRBV7-8 and TRBJ2-3, is GAGVSQSPRYKVAKRGQDVALRCDPISGHVSLFWYQQALGQGPEFLTYFQNEAQLDKSGLPSDRFFAERPEGSVSTLKIQRTQQEDSAVYLCASSSTSAPDTQYFGPGTRLTVL.

This clonotype was seen many times. The chain is built from TRBV25-1 and TRBJ2-3, with 9 nucleotides matching TRBD1. Trimming at V came to 2 bases and at J to 3 bases, leaving 0 bases not matched to a gene. Germline assignment: CDR1 MGHDK and CDR2 SYGVNS. The CDR3 has 14 amino acids. The CDR3 bases are TGTGCCAGCAGTGAAGGACAGGGGACAGATACGCAGTATTTT. As protein: CASSEGQGTDTQYF. Full variable domain (remainder filled in from reference TRBV25-1 and TRBJ2-3): EADIYQTPRYLVIGTGKKITLECSQTMGHDKMYWYQQDPGMELHLIHYSYGVNSTEKGDLSSESTVSRIRTEHFPLTLESARPSHTSQYLCASSEGQGTDTQYFGPGTRLTVL.

The CDR3 DNA is TGTGCCAGCAGTTCTCTGGGACTGACCTACAATGAGCAGTTCTTC. It translates to CASSSLGLTYNEQFF. The V call is TRBV6-5, the J call TRBJ2-1, with a weak D call TRBD2 (6 bases). V was pared by 4 bases and J by 2 bases, with 12 bases between. This CDR3 contains 15 residues. Germline-derived CDR1 and CDR2 are MNHEY and SVGAGI.

This clonotype was recorded many times. This rearrangement joins TRBV3-1 to TRBJ2-3, with 7 bases aligning to TRBD2. Germline loops: CDR1 LGHDT, CDR2 YNNKEL (reference sequence). After removal of 3 bases from V and 2 bases from J, the junction contained 8 bases not matched to a gene. CDR3 size: 16 residues. CDR3: CASSHSRLADTDTQYF. CDR3 in DNA: TGTGCCAGCAGCCACTCGAGACTAGCCGACACAGATACGCAGTATTTT.

The chain carries TRBV4-2 and TRBJ2-5; D is undetermined. Germline loops: CDR1 LGHNA, CDR2 YNFKEQ. The V end lost 3 bases, the J end lost 5 bases, and 16 bases lay between the germline ends. The CDR3 loop spans 15 amino acids. CDR3 in amino acids: CASSQAPEKVETQYF. The CDR3 coding sequence is TGTGCCAGCAGCCAGGCGCCTGAAAAGGTGGAGACCCAGTACTTC.

This clonotype was detected ten times or more. The chain employs TRBV29-1 and TRBJ2-3, with D perhaps given as TRBD1 or TRBD2 (5 bases each). Trimming stripped 3 bases from V and 1 base from J, with 11 bases between. The length of the CDR3 is 14 residues. CDR1 is SQVTM, CDR2 ANQGSEA, per germline. In DNA form, the CDR3 reads TGCAGCGTTGACGGGACCACACGCACAGATACGCAGTATTTT. It encodes CSVDGTTRTDTQYF.

This clonotype has only a few counts. The rearrangement links TRBV7-9 to TRBJ1-1, with TRBD1 identical over 9 bases. The V gene's germline CDR1 is SEHNR and CDR2 FQNEAQ (reference sequence). The CDR3 is made up of 13 amino acids. V lost 6 bases and J lost 5; bases outside the gene matches: 4. CDR3 DNA sequence: TGTGCCAGCAGGACAGGGGGGGGGACTGAAGCTTTCTTT. Translated: CASRTGGGTEAFF.

The table lists this clonotype with a few counts. V usage is TRBV5-5 and J usage is TRBJ1-2; no firm D call. In germline, CDR1 is SGHKS, CDR2 YYEKEE (reference sequence). The CDR3 is made up of 12 amino acids. Trimming took 0 bases from V and 8 from J, leaving 8 bases between them. The CDR3 sequence is CASSLGVEGYTF. The CDR3 bases are TGTGCCAGCAGCTTGGGGGTGGAGGGCTACACCTTC.

This clonotype appeared many times. The genes are TRBV7-2 and TRBJ2-2; D is unclear. Germline V gives CDR1 SGHTA, CDR2 FQGNSA. V was pared by 3 bases and J by 7 bases, with 12 bases between. The CDR3 covers 14 residues. The CDR3 region is CASSFLGGNGELFF. The CDR3 DNA sequence: TGTGCCAGCAGCTTCCTCGGTGGGAACGGGGAGCTGTTTTTT. Drawing the rest from reference TRBV7-2 and TRBJ2-2, the complete variable domain is GAGVSQSPSNKVTEKGKDVELRCDPISGHTALYWYRQSLGQGLEFLIYFQGNSAPDKSGLPSDRFSAERTGGSVSTLTIQRTQQEDSAVYLCASSFLGGNGELFFGEGSRLTVL.

This clonotype was detected only a few times. The chain uses TRBV5-1 and TRBJ1-2, with 12 bases aligning to TRBD1. Germline CDR1 and CDR2: SGHRS and YFSETQ. J gave up 6 bases and V 7 bases, and 7 bases lay outside the gene matches. This CDR3 region has 14 residues. This CDR3 is CASARDRGHDGYTF. DNA of the CDR3: TGCGCCAGCGCCCGGGACAGGGGGCATGATGGCTACACCTTC.

This chain uses TRBV5-1 with TRBJ1-1, with D unclear. V was shortened by 2 bases and J by 8 bases, with 16 bases between the two germline ends. Germline CDR1 is SGHRS and CDR2 is YFSETQ. The CDR3 extends over 14 amino acids. The CDR3 DNA follows: TGCGCCAGCAGCTTAAGGCTTCCACGGGTGGAAGCTTTCTTT. This sequence encodes CASSLRLPRVEAFF. Full variable domain (missing parts from reference TRBV5-1 and TRBJ1-1): KAGVTQTPRYLIKTRGQQVTLSCSPISGHRSVSWYQQTPGQGLQFLFEYFSETQRNKGNFPGRFSGRQFSNSRSEMNVSTLELGDSALYLCASSLRLPRVEAFFGQGTRLTVV.

This clonotype came up many times. The CDR3 reads CASSQFTDRVGNQPQHF. The CDR3 DNA reads TGTGCCAGCAGCCAATTCACGGACAGGGTGGGCAATCAGCCCCAGCATTTT. The chain combines TRBV4-2 with TRBJ1-5, with 8 nucleotides matching TRBD1. The CDR3 contains 17 residues. Germline CDR1 and CDR2: LGHNA and YNFKEQ. The V segment lost 2 bases and the J segment 2 bases; nucleotides outside the gene matches: 8.